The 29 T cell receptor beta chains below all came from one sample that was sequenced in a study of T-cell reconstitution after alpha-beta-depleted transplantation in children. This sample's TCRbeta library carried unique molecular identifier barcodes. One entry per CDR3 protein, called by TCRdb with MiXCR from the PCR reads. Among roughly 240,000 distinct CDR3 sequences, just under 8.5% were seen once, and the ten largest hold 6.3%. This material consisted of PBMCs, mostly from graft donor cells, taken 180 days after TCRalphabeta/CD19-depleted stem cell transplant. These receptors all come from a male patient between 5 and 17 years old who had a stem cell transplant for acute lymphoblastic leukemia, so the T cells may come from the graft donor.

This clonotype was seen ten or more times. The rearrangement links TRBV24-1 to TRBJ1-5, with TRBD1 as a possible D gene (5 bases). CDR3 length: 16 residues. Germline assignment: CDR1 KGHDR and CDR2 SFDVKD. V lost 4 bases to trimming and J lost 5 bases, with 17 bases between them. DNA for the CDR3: TGTGCCACCAGTGAGCGTGGCAGGGCGATCTATCAGCCCCAGCATTTT. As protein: CATSERGRAIYQPQHF.

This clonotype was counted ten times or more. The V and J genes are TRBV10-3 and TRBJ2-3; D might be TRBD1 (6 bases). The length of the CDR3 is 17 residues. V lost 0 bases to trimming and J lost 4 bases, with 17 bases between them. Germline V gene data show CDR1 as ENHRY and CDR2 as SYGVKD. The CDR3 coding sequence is TGTGCCATCAGTGAGTCGAGGCGGCCAGGGGCGGCAGATACGCAGTATTTT. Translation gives CAISESRRPGAADTQYF.

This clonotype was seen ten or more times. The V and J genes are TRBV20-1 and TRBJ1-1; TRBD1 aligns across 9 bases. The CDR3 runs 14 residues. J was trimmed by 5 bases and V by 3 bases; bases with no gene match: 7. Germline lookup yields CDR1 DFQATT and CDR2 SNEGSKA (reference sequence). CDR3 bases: TGCAGTGCTAGGGGTGACAGGGGGAGGACTGAAGCTTTCTTT. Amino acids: CSARGDRGRTEAFF.

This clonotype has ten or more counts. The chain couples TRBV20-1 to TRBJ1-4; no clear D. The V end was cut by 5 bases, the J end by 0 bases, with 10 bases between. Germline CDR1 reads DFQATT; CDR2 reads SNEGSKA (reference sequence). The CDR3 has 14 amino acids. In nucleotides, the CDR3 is TGCAGTGCTGTCTTTAAAGCAACTAATGAAAAACTGTTTTTT. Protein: CSAVFKATNEKLFF.

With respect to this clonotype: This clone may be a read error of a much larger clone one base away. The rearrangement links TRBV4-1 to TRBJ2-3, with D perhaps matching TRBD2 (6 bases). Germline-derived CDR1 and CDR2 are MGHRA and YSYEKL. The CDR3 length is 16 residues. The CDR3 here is CACSQVGRTHTDTQYF. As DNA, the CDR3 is TGCGCCTGCAGCCAAGTGGGGAGGACTCACACAGATACGCAGTATTTT.

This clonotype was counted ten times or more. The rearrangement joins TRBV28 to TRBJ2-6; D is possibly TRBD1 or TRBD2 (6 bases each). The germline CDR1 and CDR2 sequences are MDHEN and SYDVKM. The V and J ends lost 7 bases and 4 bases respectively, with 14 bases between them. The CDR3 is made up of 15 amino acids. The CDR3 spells CASTPGGTGANVLTF. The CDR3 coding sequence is TGTGCCAGCACCCCCGGGGGCACCGGGGCCAACGTCCTGACTTTC. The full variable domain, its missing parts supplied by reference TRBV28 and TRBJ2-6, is DVKVTQSSRYLVKRTGEKVFLECVQDMDHENMFWYRQDPGLGLRLIYFSYDVKMKEKGDIPEGYSVSREKKERFSLILESASTNQTSMYLCASTPGGTGANVLTFGAGSRLTVL.

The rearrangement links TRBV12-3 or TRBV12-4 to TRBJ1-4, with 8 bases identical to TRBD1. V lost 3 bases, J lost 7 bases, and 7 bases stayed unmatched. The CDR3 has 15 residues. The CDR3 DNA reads TGTGCCAGCAGTTTTTTAGGCAGGGGGCCTGAAAAACTGTTTTTT. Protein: CASSFLGRGPEKLFF.

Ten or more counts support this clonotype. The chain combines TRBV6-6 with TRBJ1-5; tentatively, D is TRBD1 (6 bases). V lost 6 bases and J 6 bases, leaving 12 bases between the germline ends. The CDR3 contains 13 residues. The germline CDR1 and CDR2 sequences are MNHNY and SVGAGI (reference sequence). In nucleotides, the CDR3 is TGTGCCAGCAGCTTGACAGGTCCTCAGCCCCAGCATTTT. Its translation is CASSLTGPQPQHF.

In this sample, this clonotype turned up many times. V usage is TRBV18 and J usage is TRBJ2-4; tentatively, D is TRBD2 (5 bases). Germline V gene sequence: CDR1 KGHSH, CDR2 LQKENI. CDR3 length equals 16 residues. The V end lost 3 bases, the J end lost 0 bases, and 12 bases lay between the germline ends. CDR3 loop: CASSPLTGIAKNIQYF. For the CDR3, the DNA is TGTGCCAGCTCACCCCTAACGGGGATAGCCAAAAACATTCAGTACTTC.

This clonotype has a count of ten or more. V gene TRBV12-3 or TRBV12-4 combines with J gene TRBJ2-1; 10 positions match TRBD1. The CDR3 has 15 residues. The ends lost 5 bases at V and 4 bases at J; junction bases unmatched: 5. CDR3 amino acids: CASSLRDRGYNEQFF. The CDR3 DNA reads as TGTGCCAGCAGTCTCCGGGACAGGGGTTACAATGAGCAGTTCTTC.

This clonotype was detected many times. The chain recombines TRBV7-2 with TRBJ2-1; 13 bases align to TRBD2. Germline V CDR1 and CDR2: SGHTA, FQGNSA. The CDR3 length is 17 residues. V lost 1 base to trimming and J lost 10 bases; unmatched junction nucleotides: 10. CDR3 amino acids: CASSLGGPGTSGVEQFF. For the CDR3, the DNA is TGTGCCAGCAGCTTAGGGGGGCCCGGGACTAGCGGGGTGGAGCAGTTCTTC. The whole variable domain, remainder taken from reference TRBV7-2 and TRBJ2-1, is GAGVSQSPSNKVTEKGKDVELRCDPISGHTALYWYRQSLGQGLEFLIYFQGNSAPDKSGLPSDRFSAERTGGSVSTLTIQRTQQEDSAVYLCASSLGGPGTSGVEQFFGPGTRLTVL.

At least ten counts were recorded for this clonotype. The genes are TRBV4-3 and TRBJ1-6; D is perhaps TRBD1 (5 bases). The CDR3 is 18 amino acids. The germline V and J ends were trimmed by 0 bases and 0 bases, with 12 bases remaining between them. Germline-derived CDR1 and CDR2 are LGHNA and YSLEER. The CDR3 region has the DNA TGCGCCAGCAGCCAAGAAGGGGAGCCCTTCTCCTATAATTCACCCCTCCACTTT. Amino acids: CASSQEGEPFSYNSPLHF.

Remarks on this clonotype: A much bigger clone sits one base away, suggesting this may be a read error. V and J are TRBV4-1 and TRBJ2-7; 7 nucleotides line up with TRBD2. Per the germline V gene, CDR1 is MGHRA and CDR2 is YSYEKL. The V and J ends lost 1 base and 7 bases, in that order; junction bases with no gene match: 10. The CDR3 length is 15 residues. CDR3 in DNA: TGCGCCAGCAGCCAAGTTGGGACTACGATTGGAGAGCAGTACTTC. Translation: CASSQVGTTIGEQYF.

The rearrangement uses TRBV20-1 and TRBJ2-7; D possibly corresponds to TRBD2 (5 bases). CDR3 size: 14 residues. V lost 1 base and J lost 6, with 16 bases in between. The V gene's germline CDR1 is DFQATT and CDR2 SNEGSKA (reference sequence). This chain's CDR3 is CSARVFRGLSEQYF. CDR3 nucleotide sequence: TGCAGTGCTAGAGTGTTCCGAGGGCTATCCGAGCAGTACTTC.

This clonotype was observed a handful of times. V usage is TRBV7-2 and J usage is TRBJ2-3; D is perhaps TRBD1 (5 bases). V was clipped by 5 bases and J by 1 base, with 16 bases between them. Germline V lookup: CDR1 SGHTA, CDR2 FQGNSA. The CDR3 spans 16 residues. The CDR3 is CASSRGQTVGTDTQYF. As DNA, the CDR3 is TGTGCCAGCAGCCGTGGGCAGACAGTCGGCACAGATACGCAGTATTTT.

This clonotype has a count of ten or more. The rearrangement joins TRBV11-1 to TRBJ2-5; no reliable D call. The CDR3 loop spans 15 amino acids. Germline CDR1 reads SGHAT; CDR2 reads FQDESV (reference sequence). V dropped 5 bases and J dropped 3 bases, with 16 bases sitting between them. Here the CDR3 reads CASSPWTPWEETQYF. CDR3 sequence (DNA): TGTGCCAGCAGCCCCTGGACCCCATGGGAAGAGACCCAGTACTTC. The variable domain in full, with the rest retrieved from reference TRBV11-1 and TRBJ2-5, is EAEVAQSPRYKITEKSQAVAFWCDPISGHATLYWYRQILGQGPELLVQFQDESVVDDSQLPKDRFSAERLKGVDSTLKIQPAELGDSAMYLCASSPWTPWEETQYFGPGTRLLVL.

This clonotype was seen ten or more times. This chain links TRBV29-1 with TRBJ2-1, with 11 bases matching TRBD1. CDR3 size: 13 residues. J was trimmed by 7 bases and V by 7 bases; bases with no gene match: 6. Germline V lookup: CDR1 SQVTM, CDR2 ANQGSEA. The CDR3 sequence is CSARRDRGNEQFF. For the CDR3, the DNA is TGCAGCGCCCGAAGGGACAGGGGGAATGAGCAGTTCTTC.

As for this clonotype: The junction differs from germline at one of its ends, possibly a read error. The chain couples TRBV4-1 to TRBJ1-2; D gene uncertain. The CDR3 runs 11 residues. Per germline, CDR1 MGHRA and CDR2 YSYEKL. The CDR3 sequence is CASSLGYGHTF. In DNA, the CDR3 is TGCGCCAGCAGCCTAGGTTATGGCCACACCTTC.

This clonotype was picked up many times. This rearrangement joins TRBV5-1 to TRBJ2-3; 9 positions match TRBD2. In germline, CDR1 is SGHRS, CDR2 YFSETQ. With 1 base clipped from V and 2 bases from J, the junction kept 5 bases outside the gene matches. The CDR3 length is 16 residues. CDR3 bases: TGCGCCAGCAGCTTGAAGCGGGAGGCGAACACAGATACGCAGTATTTT. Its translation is CASSLKREANTDTQYF.

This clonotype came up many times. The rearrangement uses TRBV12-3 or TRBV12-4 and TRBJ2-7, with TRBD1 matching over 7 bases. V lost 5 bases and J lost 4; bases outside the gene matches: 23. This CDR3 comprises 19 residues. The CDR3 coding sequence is TGTGCCAGCAGTACCGACGGGACAGTTAAGACAGCGTTCGAGTACGAGCAGTACTTC. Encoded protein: CASSTDGTVKTAFEYEQYF.

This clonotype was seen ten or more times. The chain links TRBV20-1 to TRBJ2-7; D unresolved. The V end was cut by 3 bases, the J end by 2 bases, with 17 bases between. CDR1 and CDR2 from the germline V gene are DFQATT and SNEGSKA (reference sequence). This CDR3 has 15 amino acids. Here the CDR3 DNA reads TGCAGTGCTAGGGCCCCCCGAATCAGAGCCTACGAGCAGTACTTC. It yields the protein CSARAPRIRAYEQYF.

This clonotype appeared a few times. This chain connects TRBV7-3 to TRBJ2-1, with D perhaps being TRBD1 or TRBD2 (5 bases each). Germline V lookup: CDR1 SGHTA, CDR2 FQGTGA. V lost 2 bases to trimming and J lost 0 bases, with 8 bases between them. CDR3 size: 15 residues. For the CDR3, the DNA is TGTGCCAGCAGCTTACGAGGGACCTCCTACAATGAGCAGTTCTTC. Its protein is CASSLRGTSYNEQFF.

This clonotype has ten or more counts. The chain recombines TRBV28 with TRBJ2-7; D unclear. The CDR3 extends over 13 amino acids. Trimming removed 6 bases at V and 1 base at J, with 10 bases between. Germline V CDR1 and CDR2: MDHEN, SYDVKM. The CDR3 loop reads CASRTTESYEQYF. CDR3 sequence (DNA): TGTGCCAGCAGAACGACGGAATCCTACGAGCAGTACTTC.

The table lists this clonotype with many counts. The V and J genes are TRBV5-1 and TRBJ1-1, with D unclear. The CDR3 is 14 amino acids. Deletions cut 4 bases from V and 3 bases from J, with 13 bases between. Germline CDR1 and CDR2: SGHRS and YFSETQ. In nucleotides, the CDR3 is TGCGCCAGCAGCCCGAGCCTCCAGCACACTGAAGCTTTCTTT. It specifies CASSPSLQHTEAFF.

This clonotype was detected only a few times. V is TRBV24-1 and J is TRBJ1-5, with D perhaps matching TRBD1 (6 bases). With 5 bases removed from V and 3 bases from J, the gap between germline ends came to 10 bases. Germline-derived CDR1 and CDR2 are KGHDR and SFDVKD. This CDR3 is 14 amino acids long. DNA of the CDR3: TGTGCCACCAGTGGAACAGGGCCCAATCAGCCCCAGCATTTT. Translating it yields CATSGTGPNQPQHF.

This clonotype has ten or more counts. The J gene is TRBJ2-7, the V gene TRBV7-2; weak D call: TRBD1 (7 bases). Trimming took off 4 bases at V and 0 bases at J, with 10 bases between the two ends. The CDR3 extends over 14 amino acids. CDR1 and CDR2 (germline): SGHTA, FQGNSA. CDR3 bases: TGTGCCAGCAGCTGGAGGGGGCTCTCCTACGAGCAGTACTTC. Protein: CASSWRGLSYEQYF.

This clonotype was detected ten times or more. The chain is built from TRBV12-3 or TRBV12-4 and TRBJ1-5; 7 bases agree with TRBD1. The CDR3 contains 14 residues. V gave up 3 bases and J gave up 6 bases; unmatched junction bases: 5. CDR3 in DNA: TGTGCCAGCAGTTTCAGGGGGGTGAGTCAGCCCCAGCATTTT. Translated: CASSFRGVSQPQHF.

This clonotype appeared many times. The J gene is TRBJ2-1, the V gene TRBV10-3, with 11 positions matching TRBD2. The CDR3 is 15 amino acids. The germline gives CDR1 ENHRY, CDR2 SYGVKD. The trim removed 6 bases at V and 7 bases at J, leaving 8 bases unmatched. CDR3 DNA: TGTGCCATCAGCGCTACTAGCGGGGGTCCAAATGAGCAGTTCTTC. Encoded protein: CAISATSGGPNEQFF.

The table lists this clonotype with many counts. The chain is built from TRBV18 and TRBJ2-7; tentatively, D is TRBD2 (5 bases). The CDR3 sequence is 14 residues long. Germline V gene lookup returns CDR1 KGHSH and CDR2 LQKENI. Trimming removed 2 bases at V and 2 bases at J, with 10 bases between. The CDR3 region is CASSPLEGPYEQYF. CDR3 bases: TGTGCCAGCTCACCATTAGAGGGCCCCTACGAGCAGTACTTC.